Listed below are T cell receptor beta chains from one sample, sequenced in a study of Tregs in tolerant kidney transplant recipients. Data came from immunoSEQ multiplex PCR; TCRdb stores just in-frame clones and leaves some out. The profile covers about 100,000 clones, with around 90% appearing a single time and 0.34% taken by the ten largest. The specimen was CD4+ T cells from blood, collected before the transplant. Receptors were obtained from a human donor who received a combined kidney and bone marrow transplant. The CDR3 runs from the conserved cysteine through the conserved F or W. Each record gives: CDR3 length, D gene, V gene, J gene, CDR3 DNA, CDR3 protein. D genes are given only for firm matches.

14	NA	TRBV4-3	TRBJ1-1	TGCGCCAGCAGCCCGGGACTGAAGGGCACTGAAGCTTTCTTT	CASSPGLKGTEAFF
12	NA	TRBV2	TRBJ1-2	TGTGCCAGCAAGGGGGTTGTCTATGGCTACACCTTC	CASKGVVYGYTF
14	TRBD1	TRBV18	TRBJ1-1	TGTGCCAGCTCCATCCGACAGGGCGACGCTGAAGCTTTCTTT	CASSIRQGDAEAFF
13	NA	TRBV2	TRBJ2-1	TGTGCCAGCACGCGCGGGGTAGCACGGGAGCAGTTCTTC	CASTRGVAREQFF
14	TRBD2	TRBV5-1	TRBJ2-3	TGCGCCAGCAGCCGGACTAGCGGGGAAGTTACGCAGTATTTT	CASSRTSGEVTQYF
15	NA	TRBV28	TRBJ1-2	TGTGCCAGCAGTTTGAGCAGGGGAGTCTACTATGGCTACACCTTC	CASSLSRGVYYGYTF
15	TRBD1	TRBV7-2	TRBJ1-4	TGTGCCAGCAGCTTAAGGTCAGGGGGCAGTGAAAAACTGTTTTTT	CASSLRSGGSEKLFF
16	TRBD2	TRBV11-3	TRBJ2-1	TGTGCCAGCAGCAGGGGGACTAGCGGGACCTACAATGAGCAGTTCTTC	CASSRGTSGTYNEQFF
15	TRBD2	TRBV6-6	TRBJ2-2	TGTGCCAGCAGTTCGGCCGGGGGGGGCGGCGGGGAGCTGTTTTTT	CASSSAGGGGGELFF
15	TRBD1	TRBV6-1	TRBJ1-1	TGTGCCAGCAGTGAAGCCAGGGGGGTAGTTACTGAAGCTTTCTTT	CASSEARGVVTEAFF
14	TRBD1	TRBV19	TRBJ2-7	TGTGCCAGTAGTATCGGTGACAGGGGGCGCGAGCAGTACTTC	CASSIGDRGREQYF
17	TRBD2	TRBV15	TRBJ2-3	TGTGCCACCAGCAGAGGACCTTTAGCGGGAGACACAGATACGCAGTATTTT	CATSRGPLAGDTDTQYF
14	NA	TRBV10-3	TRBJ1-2	TGTGCCATCAGTGAAGGACAGCCTAACTATGGCTACACCTTC	CAISEGQPNYGYTF
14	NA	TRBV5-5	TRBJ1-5	TGTGCCAGCAGCTTCCGGGGAGACGGGCAGCCCCAGCATTTT	CASSFRGDGQPQHF
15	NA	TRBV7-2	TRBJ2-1	TGTGCCAGCAGCAGGGGGAGGGGCTCCTACAATGAGCAGTTCTTC	CASSRGRGSYNEQFF
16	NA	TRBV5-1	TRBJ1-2	TGCGCCAGCAGCGCTGGACTGAACCGGGCCGGTTATGGCTACACCTTC	CASSAGLNRAGYGYTF
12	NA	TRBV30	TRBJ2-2	TGTGCCTGGAGTGACCGGGCCGGGGAGCTGTTTTTT	CAWSDRAGELFF